Listed below are T cell receptor beta chains from one sample, sequenced in a study of shared clonotypes between healthy human individuals. TCRdb's table, derived via immunoSEQ multiplex PCR, lists solely in-frame clones and lacks some. The profile shows some 550,000 clones, less than 98% of them singletons. The sample was naive CD4+ T cells sorted from blood. These receptors all stem from a woman in her 30s in good health. CDR3s include the opening cysteine and the closing phenylalanine or tryptophan. The order of the fields is D gene, J gene, V gene, clone size, CDR3 protein, CDR3 DNA. A D gene is named only where the DNA matches it firmly. Not all rows give a size; the values are once, few, many and, for expanded clones, a class.

d_call: TRBD1
j_call: TRBJ2-7
v_call: TRBV11-2
clone_size: NA
cdr3_aa: CASSLGQGADEQYF
cdr3_nt: TGTGCCAGCAGCTTAGGACAGGGGGCTGACGAGCAGTACTTC

d_call: NA
j_call: TRBJ2-7
v_call: TRBV28
clone_size: once
cdr3_aa: CASSSPLRDNYEQYF
cdr3_nt: TGTGCCAGCAGTTCCCCACTGCGGGACAACTACGAGCAGTACTTC

d_call: NA
j_call: TRBJ2-7
v_call: TRBV5-6
clone_size: NA
cdr3_aa: CASSWWVKSDPRARYEQYF
cdr3_nt: TGTGCCAGCAGCTGGTGGGTTAAGTCGGACCCCCGGGCACGCTACGAGCAGTACTTC

d_call: NA
j_call: TRBJ2-7
v_call: TRBV9
clone_size: NA
cdr3_aa: CASSVGPYF
cdr3_nt: TGTGCCAGCAGCGTAGGGCCGTACTTC

d_call: NA
j_call: TRBJ2-1
v_call: TRBV10-3
clone_size: NA
cdr3_aa: CAITNLIDEQFF
cdr3_nt: TGTGCCATCACCAACCTTATAGATGAGCAGTTCTTC

d_call: NA
j_call: TRBJ1-1
v_call: TRBV2
clone_size: NA
cdr3_aa: CASRRSQGAAAHTEAFF
cdr3_nt: TGTGCCAGCAGACGCAGCCAGGGAGCCGCAGCCCACACTGAAGCTTTCTTT

d_call: NA
j_call: TRBJ2-1
v_call: TRBV10-3
clone_size: NA
cdr3_aa: CAISGTSSYNEQFF
cdr3_nt: TGTGCCATCAGTGGGACAAGCTCCTACAATGAGCAGTTCTTC

d_call: NA
j_call: TRBJ1-2
v_call: TRBV5-6
clone_size: NA
cdr3_aa: CASSPPGLQERSYTF
cdr3_nt: TGTGCCAGCAGCCCGCCCGGGCTTCAAGAGCGGAGCTACACCTTC

d_call: TRBD1
j_call: TRBJ1-1
v_call: TRBV28
clone_size: NA
cdr3_aa: CASALDRVWTEAFF
cdr3_nt: TGTGCCAGCGCCCTGGACAGGGTTTGGACTGAAGCTTTCTTT

d_call: NA
j_call: TRBJ1-4
v_call: TRBV5-4
clone_size: NA
cdr3_aa: CASSSGGENEKLFF
cdr3_nt: TGTGCCAGCAGCTCTGGCGGGGAGAATGAAAAACTGTTTTTT

d_call: NA
j_call: TRBJ2-2
v_call: TRBV5-1
clone_size: NA
cdr3_aa: CASSFSGENTGELFF
cdr3_nt: TGCGCCAGCAGCTTTTCAGGGGAGAACACCGGGGAGCTGTTTTTT

d_call: TRBD1
j_call: TRBJ2-1
v_call: TRBV10-3
clone_size: NA
cdr3_aa: CAISEGWTGNEQFF
cdr3_nt: TGTGCCATCAGTGAAGGGTGGACAGGCAATGAGCAGTTCTTC

d_call: TRBD2
j_call: TRBJ2-3
v_call: TRBV5-1
clone_size: NA
cdr3_aa: CASSGGSGFSTDTQYF
cdr3_nt: TGCGCCAGTAGTGGTGGTAGCGGGTTTAGCACAGATACGCAGTATTTT

d_call: NA
j_call: TRBJ2-3
v_call: TRBV5-1
clone_size: NA
cdr3_aa: CASSTQGAPDTQYF
cdr3_nt: TGCGCCAGCAGCACACAGGGAGCCCCAGATACGCAGTATTTT

d_call: NA
j_call: TRBJ1-5
v_call: TRBV28
clone_size: once
cdr3_aa: CASSFTAYSNQPQHF
cdr3_nt: TGTGCCAGCAGTTTCACTGCGTATAGCAATCAGCCCCAGCATTTT

d_call: TRBD2
j_call: TRBJ2-3
v_call: TRBV28
clone_size: NA
cdr3_aa: CASSFPPRLAGSTDTQYF
cdr3_nt: TGTGCCAGCAGTTTTCCCCCGAGACTAGCGGGATCTACAGATACGCAGTATTTT

d_call: NA
j_call: TRBJ2-5
v_call: TRBV6-6
clone_size: NA
cdr3_aa: CASSYSSSSSQETQYF
cdr3_nt: TGTGCCAGCAGTTACTCGTCCAGCTCCTCACAAGAGACCCAGTACTTC

d_call: NA
j_call: TRBJ2-7
v_call: TRBV10-3
clone_size: NA
cdr3_aa: CAISAGGSYEQYF
cdr3_nt: TGTGCCATCAGTGCAGGGGGGTCCTACGAGCAGTACTTC

d_call: NA
j_call: TRBJ2-3
v_call: TRBV27
clone_size: NA
cdr3_aa: CASSLSGRNTDTQYF
cdr3_nt: TGTGCCAGCAGTTTAAGTGGACGTAACACAGATACGCAGTATTTT

d_call: NA
j_call: TRBJ2-6
v_call: TRBV6-1
clone_size: NA
cdr3_aa: CASSEAGVPVSGANVLTF
cdr3_nt: TGTGCCAGCAGTGAGGCCGGAGTCCCAGTTTCTGGGGCCAACGTCCTGACTTTC

d_call: NA
j_call: TRBJ2-7
v_call: TRBV29-1
clone_size: NA
cdr3_aa: CSVKTEQALYEQYF
cdr3_nt: TGCAGCGTAAAGACTGAGCAGGCATTATACGAGCAGTACTTC

d_call: NA
j_call: TRBJ2-7
v_call: TRBV18
clone_size: NA
cdr3_aa: CASSPTTSLEQYF
cdr3_nt: TGTGCCAGCTCACCTACCACCTCCCTCGAGCAGTACTTC

d_call: TRBD1
j_call: TRBJ2-1
v_call: TRBV6-1
clone_size: NA
cdr3_aa: CASSELDRGYNEQFF
cdr3_nt: TGTGCCAGCAGTGAATTGGACAGGGGGTACAATGAGCAGTTCTTC

d_call: TRBD1
j_call: TRBJ2-4
v_call: TRBV19
clone_size: NA
cdr3_aa: CASSDRGPPKNIQYF
cdr3_nt: TGTGCCAGCTCAGACAGGGGGCCACCCAAAAACATTCAGTACTTC

d_call: NA
j_call: TRBJ1-4
v_call: TRBV28
clone_size: NA
cdr3_aa: CASSVTSTNEKLFF
cdr3_nt: TGTGCCAGCAGCGTAACATCAACTAATGAAAAACTGTTTTTT

d_call: NA
j_call: TRBJ2-7
v_call: TRBV19
clone_size: NA
cdr3_aa: CASKGSLSYEQYF
cdr3_nt: TGTGCCAGTAAGGGCAGTCTCTCCTACGAGCAGTACTTC

d_call: NA
j_call: TRBJ2-7
v_call: TRBV2
clone_size: NA
cdr3_aa: CASSGAYEQYF
cdr3_nt: TGTGCCAGCAGTGGTGCCTACGAGCAGTACTTC

d_call: TRBD1
j_call: TRBJ1-2
v_call: TRBV18
clone_size: NA
cdr3_aa: CASSPLRGSFRGYTF
cdr3_nt: TGTGCCAGCTCACCACTCAGGGGGAGTTTTCGGGGCTACACCTTC